This T cell receptor beta chain was found in a study of cytomegalovirus exposure and HLA in healthy donors. Regarding the study as a whole: There were approximately 150 TCR beta chains listed as cytomegalovirus-associated. Some V segments, TRBV6-2 and TRBV6-3 among them, were indistinguishable and were therefore excluded.

Regarding this clone: Its antigen is unidentified.

Both 60 Vbeta primers and 13 Jbeta primers went into the PCR. Assay: immunoSEQ multiplex PCR; the TCRdb copy retains only in-frame clones and omits some. The top ten clones hold approximately 0.62% of a sample with over 200,000 clones, just under 85% of them seen once. The CDR3 sequence is 16 residues long. Germline assignment: CDR1 MGHDK and CDR2 SYGVNS. V dropped 2 bases and J dropped 5 bases, with 17 bases sitting between them. What was sequenced was PBMCs. This receptor was obtained from a woman in her thirties or forties in good health and CMV-seronegative. The rearrangement joins TRBV25-1 to TRBJ2-3, with D possibly matching TRBD1 (6 bases). CDR3 DNA: TGTGCCAGCAGTGAAAAGGGGCAGGGGAGTTTAGATACGCAGTATTTT. As protein: CASSEKGQGSLDTQYF.